The rows below give T cell receptor beta chains drawn from one sample of a study of graft-versus-host responses after intestinal transplantation. Using immunoSEQ multiplex PCR, the repertoire was profiled, and TCRdb retains in-frame clones only, with some absent. This table holds about 17,000 clones, under 85% found once. The sequenced sample was ileum tissue, obtained 450 to 490 days after intestinal transplant. The source of these receptors is a human patient who received an intestinal transplant, so some T cells may come from the graft donor. CDR3s include the opening cysteine and the closing phenylalanine or tryptophan. D genes are given only for firm matches. Clone size appears in some rows only: once, few, many, or a class for an expanded clone.

v_gene: TRBV6-5
abundance: .
d_gene: .
j_gene: TRBJ1-6
CDR3nt: TGTGCCAGCAGTTACTCGGGGGCCCCGAATTCACCCCTCCACTTT
CDR3aa: CASSYSGAPNSPLHF

v_gene: TRBV4-2
abundance: .
d_gene: .
j_gene: TRBJ1-2
CDR3nt: TGTGCCAGCAGCCAAGATATTATAGGGGGGTATGGCTACACCTTC
CDR3aa: CASSQDIIGGYGYTF

v_gene: TRBV5-5
abundance: .
d_gene: TRBD1
j_gene: TRBJ1-4
CDR3nt: TGTGCCAGCAGAAATGACAGGGACGTCCGTGAAAAACTGTTTTTT
CDR3aa: CASRNDRDVREKLFF

v_gene: TRBV7-9
abundance: few
d_gene: .
j_gene: TRBJ2-7
CDR3nt: TGTGCCAGCAGCCCCCCCTCGTACGAGCAGTACTTC
CDR3aa: CASSPPSYEQYF

v_gene: TRBV6-1
abundance: few
d_gene: .
j_gene: TRBJ1-5
CDR3nt: TGTGCCAGCAGTCCCAGTAATCAGCCCCAGCATTTT
CDR3aa: CASSPSNQPQHF

v_gene: TRBV6-6
abundance: .
d_gene: .
j_gene: TRBJ1-5
CDR3nt: TGTGCCAGCAGTTCCCCGAATCAGCCCCAGCATTTT
CDR3aa: CASSSPNQPQHF

v_gene: TRBV5-6
abundance: .
d_gene: TRBD2
j_gene: TRBJ2-7
CDR3nt: TGTGCCAGCAGCTTGGAGGCGGGAGGATCATATTACGAGCAGTACTTC
CDR3aa: CASSLEAGGSYYEQYF

v_gene: TRBV6-4
abundance: .
d_gene: .
j_gene: TRBJ1-1
CDR3nt: TGTGCCAGCCGGTGGGCGCCGAACACTGAAGCTTTCTTT
CDR3aa: CASRWAPNTEAFF

v_gene: TRBV2
abundance: .
d_gene: .
j_gene: TRBJ2-1
CDR3nt: TGTGCCAGCAGTGAAGCGGGAACAGCCCCTAAGGTCAATGAGCAGTTCTTC
CDR3aa: CASSEAGTAPKVNEQFF

v_gene: TRBV23-1
abundance: .
d_gene: TRBD1
j_gene: TRBJ1-2
CDR3nt: TGCGCCAGCAGCCCGGGGCAGGGGGTCTATGGCTACACCTTC
CDR3aa: CASSPGQGVYGYTF

v_gene: TRBV11-3
abundance: .
d_gene: .
j_gene: TRBJ2-2
CDR3nt: TGTGCCAGCAGCTTAGACCATCGTGACAGATTCCCCGGGGAGCTGTTTTTT
CDR3aa: CASSLDHRDRFPGELFF

v_gene: TRBV4-1
abundance: .
d_gene: TRBD2
j_gene: TRBJ2-3
CDR3nt: TGCGCCAGCAGCCAAGGCGAGCGGGGGCCACCCCGCACAGATACGCAGTATTTT
CDR3aa: CASSQGERGPPRTDTQYF

v_gene: TRBV5-4
abundance: .
d_gene: .
j_gene: TRBJ1-6
CDR3nt: TGTGCCAGCAGCTTATCCGGGGGCGCTAGTTCACCCCTCCACTTT
CDR3aa: CASSLSGGASSPLHF

v_gene: TRBV4-2
abundance: once
d_gene: .
j_gene: TRBJ1-3
CDR3nt: TGTGCCAGCAGCGCCGCGGGCGCTGGAAACACCATATATTTT
CDR3aa: CASSAAGAGNTIYF

v_gene: TRBV7-9
abundance: .
d_gene: TRBD2
j_gene: TRBJ2-1
CDR3nt: TGTGCCAGCAGCTTTAGCGGGGGGCTAAACAATGAGCAGTTCTTC
CDR3aa: CASSFSGGLNNEQFF

v_gene: TRBV15
abundance: .
d_gene: .
j_gene: TRBJ2-7
CDR3nt: TGTGCCACCAGCAGATATTCCAGGGCGTGCGGGCACGAGCAGTACTTC
CDR3aa: CATSRYSRACGHEQYF

v_gene: TRBV5-1
abundance: .
d_gene: .
j_gene: TRBJ1-1
CDR3nt: TGCGCCAGCAGCTTGGTGGGCATGAACACTGAAGCTTTCTTT
CDR3aa: CASSLVGMNTEAFF

v_gene: TRBV6-1
abundance: .
d_gene: .
j_gene: TRBJ2-7
CDR3nt: TGTGCCAGCAGTGCCCGGACTTCCCTCTACGAGCAGTACTTC
CDR3aa: CASSARTSLYEQYF

v_gene: TRBV6-1
abundance: large
d_gene: .
j_gene: TRBJ2-7
CDR3nt: TGTGCCAGCAGTGAGGCCTACCACGAGCAGTACTTC
CDR3aa: CASSEAYHEQYF

v_gene: TRBV11-2
abundance: few
d_gene: .
j_gene: TRBJ2-2
CDR3nt: TGTGCCAGCAGCTTATTTCCCGGGGGCTATAACACCGGGGAGCTGTTTTTT
CDR3aa: CASSLFPGGYNTGELFF

v_gene: TRBV2
abundance: .
d_gene: TRBD1
j_gene: TRBJ2-1
CDR3nt: TGTGCCAGCAGTCAGGACAGGGTCAGGGATGAGCAGTTCTTC
CDR3aa: CASSQDRVRDEQFF

v_gene: TRBV9
abundance: .
d_gene: TRBD2
j_gene: TRBJ2-2
CDR3nt: TGTGCCAGCAGCGTAGGGACTAGCGTGGCCGGGGAGCTGTTTTTT
CDR3aa: CASSVGTSVAGELFF

v_gene: TRBV12-5
abundance: .
d_gene: .
j_gene: TRBJ1-3
CDR3nt: TGTGCTAGTGGTTTGACCCCTCGACAGGCCCGCTCTGGAAACACCATATATTTT
CDR3aa: CASGLTPRQARSGNTIYF

v_gene: TRBV5-1
abundance: .
d_gene: TRBD2
j_gene: TRBJ2-1
CDR3nt: TGCGCCAGCAGCTTGGGGGACTATTACAATGAGCAGTTCTTC
CDR3aa: CASSLGDYYNEQFF

v_gene: TRBV6-6
abundance: .
d_gene: .
j_gene: TRBJ2-5
CDR3nt: TGTGCCAGCAGTTACCTCCCCGAGTCCCGGACCCAGTACTTC
CDR3aa: CASSYLPESRTQYF

v_gene: TRBV2
abundance: .
d_gene: .
j_gene: TRBJ2-3
CDR3nt: TGTGCCAGCATGGAAGGGCTTTCCGCAGATACGCAGTATTTT
CDR3aa: CASMEGLSADTQYF

v_gene: TRBV6-4
abundance: .
d_gene: TRBD2
j_gene: TRBJ2-3
CDR3nt: TGTGCCAGCAGTGCCAGCGGGGGGGCGTCAGATACGCAGTATTTT
CDR3aa: CASSASGGASDTQYF

v_gene: TRBV4-3
abundance: .
d_gene: .
j_gene: TRBJ2-5
CDR3nt: TGCGCCAGCAGCCTTAAGGTAAGGGGATGGGAGACCCAGTACTTC
CDR3aa: CASSLKVRGWETQYF

v_gene: TRBV5-4
abundance: .
d_gene: .
j_gene: TRBJ2-7
CDR3nt: TGTGCCAGCAGCTTGGCGGCCACCTACGAGCAGTACTTC
CDR3aa: CASSLAATYEQYF

v_gene: TRBV18
abundance: .
d_gene: .
j_gene: TRBJ2-1
CDR3nt: TGTGCCAGCTCTAGGACGGGACTCAATGAGCAGTTCTTC
CDR3aa: CASSRTGLNEQFF

v_gene: TRBV7-9
abundance: .
d_gene: .
j_gene: TRBJ1-2
CDR3nt: TGTGCCAGCAGCTTAGGAGGGCACCTAGGGAGCGGCTACACCTTC
CDR3aa: CASSLGGHLGSGYTF

v_gene: TRBV29-1
abundance: .
d_gene: .
j_gene: TRBJ1-4
CDR3nt: TGCAGCCCCCCGGCGGTCATTGACGAAAAACTGTTTTTT
CDR3aa: CSPPAVIDEKLFF

v_gene: TRBV4-1
abundance: few
d_gene: TRBD2
j_gene: TRBJ2-7
CDR3nt: TGCGCCAGCAGCCAAGCCCACCCCGGGACTAGCGGACCCTACGAGCAGTACTTC
CDR3aa: CASSQAHPGTSGPYEQYF

v_gene: TRBV11-3
abundance: .
d_gene: TRBD1
j_gene: TRBJ2-1
CDR3nt: TGTGCCAGCAGCTTATACGGCGGGACAGGGTATGAGCAGTTCTTC
CDR3aa: CASSLYGGTGYEQFF

v_gene: TRBV2
abundance: once
d_gene: .
j_gene: TRBJ1-2
CDR3nt: TGTGCCAGCAGTGAAGGACAGCCCTATGGCTACACCTTC
CDR3aa: CASSEGQPYGYTF

v_gene: TRBV4-3
abundance: .
d_gene: .
j_gene: TRBJ2-1
CDR3nt: TGCGCCAGCAGCCCCCGGTTAGCGGAGTACAATGAGCAGTTCTTC
CDR3aa: CASSPRLAEYNEQFF

v_gene: TRBV6-4
abundance: .
d_gene: TRBD2
j_gene: TRBJ2-7
CDR3nt: TGTGCCAGCAGTGACGGCCAGCTAGCGGGCAACTCCTACGAGCAGTACTTC
CDR3aa: CASSDGQLAGNSYEQYF